The rows below give T cell receptor beta chains drawn from one sample of a study of blood T cell repertoires in COVID-19. Profiled with immunoSEQ multiplex PCR; TCRdb holds only in-frame clones, not every one. The table shows 200,000 or so clones, with over 75% occurring only once. The sequenced material came from peripheral blood. The receptors derive from a man in his forties or fifties with acute or convalescent COVID-19. The CDR3 runs from the conserved cysteine through the conserved F or W. A D gene is named only where the DNA matches it firmly. Only some rows state a clone size, as once, few, many or a class for expanded clones.

J	V	D	size	CDR3	DNA
TRBJ2-1	TRBV14	NA	NA	CASSQSSGYNEQFF	TGTGCCAGCAGCCAATCGTCAGGTTACAATGAGCAGTTCTTC
TRBJ2-1	TRBV29-1	TRBD1	NA	CSVGVGQGSPYNEQFF	TGCAGCGTTGGGGTCGGACAGGGGTCACCCTACAATGAGCAGTTCTTC
TRBJ1-1	TRBV27	NA	NA	CASSTGSGLRVNTEAFF	TGTGCCAGCAGTACAGGGTCGGGTCTTAGGGTGAACACTGAAGCTTTCTTT
TRBJ2-7	TRBV18	TRBD1	NA	CASSPTGQGVLRNF	TGTGCCAGCTCTCCCACGGGACAGGGCGTTCTCAGGAACTTC
TRBJ1-5	TRBV18	NA	NA	CASSPSTGYSNQPQHF	TGTGCCAGCTCACCCTCAACAGGGTATAGCAATCAGCCCCAGCATTTT
TRBJ2-1	TRBV9	TRBD2	once	CASSVVSGGYNEQFF	TGTGCCAGCAGCGTAGTCAGCGGGGGGTACAATGAGCAGTTCTTC
TRBJ1-3	TRBV6-6	NA	NA	CASSQQRNTIYF	TGTGCCAGCAGTCAACAGAGAAACACCATATATTTT
TRBJ1-2	TRBV6-5	NA	NA	CASSLLTGTSYTF	TGTGCCAGCAGCCTCCTCACCGGGACTAGCTACACCTTC
TRBJ1-1	TRBV6-5	TRBD1	once	CATTRDRAQTEAFF	TGTGCCACCACCCGGGACAGGGCGCAAACTGAAGCTTTCTTT
TRBJ2-7	TRBV3-1/TRBV3-2	TRBD1	NA	CASSRDRYEQYF	TGTGCCAGCAGCCGGGACAGGTACGAGCAGTACTTC
TRBJ1-1	TRBV19	NA	few	CASRTGLNTEAFF	TGTGCCAGTAGGACAGGCCTGAACACTGAAGCTTTCTTT
TRBJ1-1	TRBV19	TRBD1	NA	CASSPGQGSTEAFF	TGTGCCAGTAGTCCAGGACAGGGTTCCACTGAAGCTTTCTTT
TRBJ2-7	TRBV5-6	TRBD1	NA	CASSWGQGAAYEQYF	TGTGCCAGCAGCTGGGGACAGGGAGCAGCCTACGAGCAGTACTTC
TRBJ1-6	TRBV10-3	TRBD1	once	CAIQDREYSPLHF	TGTGCCATCCAGGACAGGGAGTATTCACCCCTCCACTTT
TRBJ1-3	TRBV6-5	NA	NA	CASSYAAGYTIYF	TGTGCCAGCAGTTACGCGGCGGGATACACCATATATTTT
TRBJ1-5	TRBV12-3/TRBV12-4	NA	NA	CASSPNIDQPQHF	TGTGCCAGCAGTCCCAACATTGATCAGCCCCAGCATTTT
TRBJ1-1	TRBV2	NA	NA	CASRVTEGTEAFF	TGTGCCAGCAGGGTTACAGAGGGCACTGAAGCTTTCTTT
TRBJ1-4	TRBV6-1	NA	NA	CASSEQTATNEKLFF	TGTGCCAGCAGTGAACAGACAGCAACTAATGAAAAACTGTTTTTT
TRBJ1-2	TRBV25-1	TRBD1	NA	CASSPGTGTGSGYTF	TGTGCCAGCAGTCCAGGCACCGGGACAGGGTCTGGCTACACCTTC
TRBJ1-6	TRBV4-1	NA	few	CASSQGGPGSPLHF	TGCGCCAGCAGCCAAGGAGGGCCGGGTTCACCCCTCCACTTT
TRBJ2-3	TRBV6-5	TRBD2	NA	CAGAWSGGKDTQYF	TGTGCCGGCGCGTGGAGCGGGGGAAAAGATACGCAGTATTTT
TRBJ2-1	TRBV29-1	TRBD2	NA	CSVPGVAGGLSSYNEQFF	TGCAGCGTCCCCGGAGTAGCGGGGGGCCTGAGCTCCTACAATGAGCAGTTCTTC
TRBJ1-1	TRBV7-8	TRBD1	few	CASSSTRYRGWAEAFF	TGTGCCAGCAGCTCGACACGCTACAGGGGTTGGGCTGAAGCTTTCTTT
TRBJ1-1	TRBV4-2	TRBD1	NA	CASSQDADRLLNTEAFF	TGTGCCAGCAGCCAAGATGCGGACAGGCTCCTGAACACTGAAGCTTTCTTT
TRBJ2-5	TRBV27	NA	NA	CASSRRDKYQETQYF	TGTGCCAGCAGTCGCCGGGACAAGTACCAAGAGACCCAGTACTTC
TRBJ2-3	TRBV5-1	NA	NA	CASSLGVGTSTDTQYF	TGCGCCAGCAGCTTGGGCGTAGGGACTAGCACAGATACGCAGTATTTT
TRBJ2-3	TRBV6-1	TRBD2	NA	CASSESLAGIDTQYF	TGTGCCAGCAGTGAATCCCTAGCGGGAATCGACACGCAGTATTTT
TRBJ2-1	TRBV5-1	NA	NA	CASSLASSYNEQFF	TGCGCCAGCAGCTTGGCCAGCTCCTACAATGAGCAGTTCTTC
TRBJ2-7	TRBV5-1	TRBD1	NA	CASSPTGGTYEQYF	TGCGCCAGCAGCCCGACAGGGGGCACCTACGAGCAGTACTTC
TRBJ2-3	TRBV3-1/TRBV3-2	NA	NA	CASSQVGGSDTQYF	TGTGCCAGCAGCCAAGTCGGGGGTTCAGATACGCAGTATTTT
TRBJ1-2	TRBV7-9	TRBD1	NA	CASSLGQGFGYTF	TGTGCCAGCAGCTTGGGACAGGGGTTTGGCTACACCTTC
TRBJ2-7	TRBV6-6	NA	NA	CASSYFGPVEYHEQYF	TGTGCCAGCAGTTACTTCGGTCCTGTGGAGTATCACGAGCAGTACTTC
TRBJ1-1	TRBV14	NA	NA	CASSQDGRATEAFF	TGTGCCAGCAGCCAAGATGGCAGGGCCACTGAAGCTTTCTTT
TRBJ1-3	TRBV5-4	NA	NA	CASSLRGSGNTIYF	TGTGCCAGCAGCTTGCGGGGCTCTGGAAACACCATATATTTT
TRBJ1-1	TRBV27	NA	NA	CASSTAGSLFGEAFF	TGTGCCAGCAGTACTGCAGGGTCTCTATTTGGGGAAGCTTTCTTT
TRBJ1-1	TRBV2	NA	NA	CASSVTGLSTEAFF	TGTGCCAGCAGTGTAACAGGGTTGAGTACTGAAGCTTTCTTT
TRBJ1-2	TRBV29-1	NA	NA	CSVSPGGYGYTF	TGCAGCGTTTCTCCTGGCGGGTATGGCTACACCTTC
TRBJ1-5	TRBV7-2	NA	NA	CASSLAQGSYQPQHF	TGTGCCAGCAGCTTAGCCCAGGGTAGTTATCAGCCCCAGCATTTT
TRBJ1-4	TRBV5-1	NA	NA	CASSLWSGNNEKLFF	TGCGCCAGCAGCTTGTGGTCAGGAAATAATGAAAAACTGTTTTTT
TRBJ1-5	TRBV3-1/TRBV3-2	NA	NA	CASSQGSGRNQPQHF	TGTGCCAGCAGCCAAGGCTCGGGGAGGAATCAGCCCCAGCATTTT
TRBJ2-7	TRBV6-5	NA	once	CASSYSPQNNEQYF	TGTGCCAGCAGTTACTCACCCCAGAACAACGAGCAGTACTTC
TRBJ1-5	TRBV27	NA	NA	CASSLYWDYNQPQHF	TGTGCCAGCAGTTTATACTGGGACTACAATCAGCCCCAGCATTTT
TRBJ1-6	TRBV5-1	NA	NA	CASRPTGSYNSPLHF	TGCGCCAGCAGACCGACAGGATCCTATAATTCACCCCTCCACTTT
TRBJ1-1	TRBV5-1	NA	NA	CASSLDRGGTEAFF	TGCGCCAGCAGCTTGGATCGGGGTGGCACTGAAGCTTTCTTT
TRBJ1-1	TRBV25-1	NA	NA	CASRNSYRNTEAFF	TGTGCCAGCAGGAACTCTTACCGGAACACTGAAGCTTTCTTT
TRBJ2-1	TRBV9	NA	NA	CASSVPGPGLEQFF	TGTGCCAGCAGCGTCCCCGGCCCGGGACTGGAGCAGTTCTTC
TRBJ2-7	TRBV3-1/TRBV3-2	NA	NA	CASSQGRGTYEQYF	TGTGCCAGCAGCCAAGGAAGGGGGACCTACGAGCAGTACTTC
TRBJ2-7	TRBV9	TRBD2	few	CASSTGLAVSYEQYF	TGTGCCAGCAGCACCGGACTAGCAGTCTCCTACGAGCAGTACTTC
TRBJ2-2	TRBV5-1	NA	NA	CASSLVQMNTGELFF	TGCGCCAGCAGCTTGGTACAGATGAACACCGGGGAGCTGTTTTTT
TRBJ2-2	TRBV6-5	TRBD2	few	CASSWGGSNTGELFF	TGTGCCAGCAGTTGGGGGGGATCGAACACCGGGGAGCTGTTTTTT
TRBJ1-4	TRBV5-1	TRBD1	NA	CASSGGQVSANEKLFF	TGCGCCAGCAGCGGCGGACAGGTTTCGGCTAATGAAAAACTGTTTTTT
TRBJ2-7	TRBV10-3	NA	NA	CAISEGGNEQYF	TGTGCCATCAGTGAAGGAGGGAACGAGCAGTACTTC
TRBJ1-5	TRBV30	NA	NA	CAWSLRGGQPQHF	TGTGCCTGGAGCCTGCGGGGGGGTCAGCCCCAGCATTTT
TRBJ1-1	TRBV7-3	NA	once	CASSQAGGTEAFF	TGTGCCAGCAGCCAGGCCGGGGGCACTGAAGCTTTCTTT
TRBJ2-5	TRBV19	TRBD1	few	CASSVGQGAETQYF	TGTGCCAGTAGTGTAGGACAGGGGGCTGAGACCCAGTACTTC
TRBJ1-2	TRBV6-2/TRBV6-3	NA	NA	CASSYQQGYGYTF	TGTGCCAGCAGTTACCAGCAGGGTTATGGCTACACCTTC
TRBJ2-1	TRBV18	TRBD1	NA	CASSPPGQGAGEQFF	TGTGCCAGCTCACCACCGGGACAGGGGGCTGGGGAGCAGTTCTTC
TRBJ2-1	TRBV10-3	TRBD2	NA	CAISYNPGIAGNYNEQFF	TGTGCCATCAGTTACAACCCGGGAATAGCGGGGAACTACAATGAGCAGTTCTTC
TRBJ1-3	TRBV9	NA	NA	CASSVEDGGGNTIYF	TGTGCCAGCAGCGTTGAGGACGGGGGAGGAAACACCATATATTTT
TRBJ1-1	TRBV11-1	NA	NA	CASGSGRSTEAFF	TGTGCCAGCGGTTCGGGGAGGAGCACTGAAGCTTTCTTT